One and the same sample provided the 30 T cell receptor beta chains below, sequenced in a study of T-cell memory formation after mild COVID-19. TCRdb re-derived calls from the 5' RACE reads in MiXCR, one entry per CDR3 protein. The table records around 450,000 distinct CDR3 sequences, about 19% of them present only once. The specimen was PBMCs or a T cell subset sorted from them (not recorded which). These receptor sequences come from an adult woman who had mild COVID-19 (a few samples of this study predate the infection). Cell type and time point are not known.

This clonotype appeared a few times. The chain is built from TRBV29-1 and TRBJ1-1; tentatively, D is TRBD1 (6 bases). With 6 bases removed from V and 4 bases from J, the gap between germline ends came to 18 bases. In germline, CDR1 is SQVTM, CDR2 ANQGSEA. The CDR3 is 14 residues long. CDR3 nucleotides: TGCAGCGTCAACACAGGGCCCCGAGGCACTGAAGCTTTCTTT. Encoded protein: CSVNTGPRGTEAFF. Supplemented by reference TRBV29-1 and TRBJ1-1, the full variable domain reads SAVISQKPSRDICQRGTSLTIQCQVDSQVTMMFWYRQQPGQSLTLIATANQGSEATYESGFVIDKFPISRPNLTFSTLTVSNMSPEDSSIYLCSVNTGPRGTEAFFGQGTRLTVV.

V gene TRBV11-2 combines with J gene TRBJ2-4; D gene unclear. There are 13 residues in the CDR3. The ends were cut back, 4 bases at V and 2 bases at J, with 6 bases in the middle. Germline CDR1 reads SGHAT; CDR2 reads FQNNGV. The CDR3 loop is CASSSDPKNIQYF. The CDR3 coding sequence is TGTGCCAGCAGCTCCGACCCCAAAAACATTCAGTACTTC.

This clonotype has just a few counts. The chain uses TRBV7-3 and TRBJ2-3; the match to TRBD2 covers 7 bases. The V segment lost 5 bases and the J segment 3 bases; nucleotides outside the gene matches: 5. CDR3 length: 14 residues. The germline V gene encodes CDR1 SGHTA and CDR2 FQGTGA. CDR3 region: CASSPHGGTDTQYF. In nucleotides, the CDR3 is TGTGCCAGCAGCCCCCACGGGGGGACAGATACGCAGTATTTT.

This clonotype was observed a single time. The chain recombines TRBV4-2 with TRBJ2-1; D not resolved. The germline CDR1 and CDR2 sequences are LGHNA and YNFKEQ. This CDR3 has 15 residues. V was trimmed by 1 base and J by 3 bases, leaving 10 bases between them. The CDR3 is CASSQAGSVYNEQFF. The CDR3 region has the DNA TGTGCCAGCAGCCAAGCGGGCAGTGTCTACAATGAGCAGTTCTTC.

This chain joins TRBV5-1 and TRBJ1-2; possible D gene TRBD1, 6 bases. Germline-derived CDR1 and CDR2 are SGHRS and YFSETQ. This CDR3 comprises 15 residues. The ends were cut back, 0 bases at V and 4 bases at J, with 13 bases in the middle. The CDR3 bases are TGCGCCAGCAGCTTGGACGCAGGGGAGGGCTATGGCTACACCTTC. Residues: CASSLDAGEGYGYTF. Combining the CDR3 with reference TRBV5-1 and TRBJ1-2 gives the whole variable domain KAGVTQTPRYLIKTRGQQVTLSCSPISGHRSVSWYQQTPGQGLQFLFEYFSETQRNKGNFPGRFSGRQFSNSRSEMNVSTLELGDSALYLCASSLDAGEGYGYTFGSGTRLTVV.

The chain links TRBV27 to TRBJ2-6, with D possibly being TRBD2 (6 bases). The CDR3 length is 15 residues. CDR1 and CDR2 (germline): MNHEY, SMNVEV (reference sequence). V was pared by 4 bases and J by 4 bases, with 11 bases between. The CDR3 DNA is TGTGCCAGCAGTTGGGCGGGGATCGGGGCCAACGTCCTGACTTTC. Protein sequence: CASSWAGIGANVLTF.

Only a few counts were recorded for this clonotype. The J gene is TRBJ2-1, the V gene TRBV25-1, with TRBD2 matching over 9 bases. Germline V gives CDR1 MGHDK, CDR2 SYGVNS. The V segment lost 6 bases and the J segment 8 bases; nucleotides outside the gene matches: 5. The CDR3 length is 13 residues. CDR3 DNA sequence: TGTGCCAGCAGCCTAGCGGGAATCGATGAGCAGTTCTTC. Protein sequence: CASSLAGIDEQFF. The variable domain in full, completed from reference TRBV25-1 and TRBJ2-1, reads EADIYQTPRYLVIGTGKKITLECSQTMGHDKMYWYQQDPGMELHLIHYSYGVNSTEKGDLSSESTVSRIRTEHFPLTLESARPSHTSQYLCASSLAGIDEQFFGPGTRLTVL.

This clonotype was recorded a few times. The J gene is TRBJ2-3, the V gene TRBV11-2; 12 bases align to TRBD1. The CDR3 spans 16 residues. Losses at the gene ends were 5 bases for V and 4 bases for J; bases not matched to a gene: 7. Germline-derived CDR1 and CDR2 are SGHAT and FQNNGV. The CDR3 is CASSQWGQGASDTQYF. The CDR3 DNA reads TGTGCCAGCAGCCAGTGGGGACAGGGGGCCTCAGATACGCAGTATTTT.

CDR3 bases: TGTGCCAGCAGCCCACGGGGTCCTTGGGTCAATGAGCAGTTCTTC. Protein sequence: CASSPRGPWVNEQFF. The V call is TRBV7-3, the J call TRBJ2-1, with a tentative D call TRBD2 (5 bases). There are 15 residues in the CDR3. Germline lookup yields CDR1 SGHTA and CDR2 FQGTGA. Trimming stripped 5 bases from V and 6 bases from J, with 17 bases between.

The rearrangement joins TRBV7-9 to TRBJ2-7; 9 bases are a match to TRBD1. With 5 bases clipped from V and 2 bases from J, the junction kept 10 bases outside the gene matches. CDR1 is SEHNR, CDR2 FQNEAQ, per germline (reference sequence). The CDR3 is 16 residues long. CDR3 DNA: TGTGCCAGCAGCCATGTTACGGGACAGGGAACCTACGAGCAGTACTTC. Translating it yields CASSHVTGQGTYEQYF.

The genes are TRBV10-3 and TRBJ2-3, with unresolved D. Germline CDR1 and CDR2: ENHRY and SYGVKD. Trimming took off 5 bases at V and 4 bases at J, with 10 bases between the two ends. This CDR3 contains 13 residues. The CDR3 sequence: CAISSLIADTQYF. The CDR3 coding sequence is TGTGCCATCAGTTCTTTGATCGCAGATACGCAGTATTTT.

In DNA form, the CDR3 reads TGCGCCAGCGGCCGGGACAGGGAGGGAGATACGCAGTATTTT. Its protein is CASGRDREGDTQYF. This chain joins TRBV4-3 and TRBJ2-3, with 9 nucleotides matching TRBD1. The CDR3 loop spans 14 amino acids. CDR1 is LGHNA, CDR2 YSLEER, per germline. V lost 8 bases and J lost 5; bases outside the gene matches: 8.

This clonotype has just a few counts. This chain links TRBV5-1 with TRBJ1-2; D not certain. Per germline, CDR1 SGHRS and CDR2 YFSETQ. The CDR3 has 16 residues. The V and J ends lost 0 bases and 4 bases respectively, with 16 bases between them. The CDR3 DNA reads as TGCGCCAGCAGCTTGGCCCCCGTCCCTATATCCTATGGCTACACCTTC. It encodes CASSLAPVPISYGYTF.

V is TRBV6-5 and J is TRBJ1-1, with D hard to call. V lost 5 bases and J 6 bases, leaving 13 bases between the germline ends. CDR1 and CDR2 (germline): MNHEY, SVGAGI. This CDR3 has 13 amino acids. The CDR3 DNA sequence: TGTGCCAGCAGTACCTCGTGGAGGGCTGAAGCTTTCTTT. This gives the protein CASSTSWRAEAFF.

This clonotype was found once. This sequence joins TRBV6-6 and TRBJ1-2; 8 bases are shared with TRBD1. V dropped 4 bases and J dropped 4; count of bases not matched to a gene: 8. This CDR3 comprises 15 residues. In germline, CDR1 is MNHNY, CDR2 SVGAGI (reference sequence). This CDR3 is CASSSGTGEGYGYTF. CDR3 DNA sequence: TGTGCCAGCAGTTCTGGGACAGGTGAAGGCTATGGCTACACCTTC.

The V gene is TRBV20-1, the J gene TRBJ1-5; D not certain. Germline V lookup: CDR1 DFQATT, CDR2 SNEGSKA (reference sequence). The CDR3 has 14 amino acids. Trimming removed 1 base from V and 1 base from J, with 8 bases in between. CDR3 sequence (DNA): TGCAGTGCTAGAGGTGCCCTCAGCAATCAGCCCCAGCATTTT. This gives the protein CSARGALSNQPQHF.

The V call is TRBV24-1, the J call TRBJ2-1, with 8 bases that match TRBD2. V gave up 4 bases and J gave up 8 bases; unmatched junction bases: 15. Germline-derived CDR1 and CDR2 are KGHDR and SFDVKD. The CDR3 runs 17 residues. The CDR3 is CATSDPGGGFDKHEQFF. The DNA for the CDR3 is TGTGCCACCAGTGACCCGGGGGGGGGGTTCGATAAACATGAGCAGTTCTTC.

The genes are TRBV4-2 and TRBJ2-7; D possibly corresponds to TRBD2 (6 bases). Germline CDR1 LGHNA, CDR2 YNFKEQ. V shed 1 base and J shed 0 bases, with 10 bases lying between them. The CDR3 consists of 15 residues. As DNA, the CDR3 is TGTGCCAGCAGCCAAGCTAGCGTGAGCTCCTACGAGCAGTACTTC. It is translated as CASSQASVSSYEQYF.

This clonotype was counted between two and nine times. The chain links TRBV30 to TRBJ2-7; D is tentatively TRBD1 or TRBD2 (5 bases each). The CDR3 is made up of 14 amino acids. CDR1 and CDR2 (germline): GTSNPN, SVGIG (reference sequence). V lost 3 bases and J 6 bases, leaving 18 bases between the germline ends. CDR3 loop: CAWSRGNLGTEQYF. CDR3 nucleotide sequence: TGTGCCTGGAGCAGAGGCAATCTGGGGACCGAGCAGTACTTC.

In its sample, this clonotype was seen once. V usage is TRBV29-1 and J usage is TRBJ1-5; D is unclear. This CDR3 comprises 13 residues. V was pared by 2 bases and J by 0 bases, with 5 bases between. Germline assignment: CDR1 SQVTM and CDR2 ANQGSEA. In DNA, the CDR3 is TGCAGCGTTGAAAGTGATAGCAATCAGCCCCAGCATTTT. As protein: CSVESDSNQPQHF.

The gene calls are TRBV30 and TRBJ2-5, with 7 bases that match TRBD1. Germline CDR1 is GTSNPN and CDR2 is SVGIG (reference sequence). This CDR3 comprises 12 residues. Germline trimming cut 3 bases from V and 8 bases from J; bases unmatched to any gene: 6. CDR3 amino acids: CAWRWTGSTQYF. CDR3 nucleotide sequence: TGTGCCTGGAGGTGGACAGGAAGTACCCAGTACTTC.

The rearrangement joins TRBV10-3 to TRBJ1-1; weak D call: TRBD1 (5 bases). The germline CDR1 and CDR2 sequences are ENHRY and SYGVKD. The V end was cut by 3 bases, the J end by 4 bases, with 12 bases between. The length of the CDR3 is 14 residues. In DNA form, the CDR3 reads TGTGCCATCAGTGACGAGGGGCTCGGCACTGAAGCTTTCTTT. The encoded protein is CAISDEGLGTEAFF.

The V and J genes are TRBV24-1 and TRBJ1-1; TRBD1 agrees at 9 bases. The CDR3 covers 15 residues. Per the germline V gene, CDR1 is KGHDR and CDR2 is SFDVKD. V shed 4 bases and J 4 bases; nucleotides not matched to a gene: 6. The DNA for the CDR3 is TGTGCCACCAGTGAGCGGGACAGGGTGTTCACTGAAGCTTTCTTT. Its translation: CATSERDRVFTEAFF.

In its sample, this clonotype was seen a few times. V is TRBV11-2 and J is TRBJ1-1; a possible D gene is TRBD1 (6 bases). Trimming took off 5 bases at V and 0 bases at J, with 19 bases between the two ends. The germline CDR1 and CDR2 sequences are SGHAT and FQNNGV. The length of the CDR3 is 17 residues. In DNA form, the CDR3 reads TGTGCCAGCAGCCGAATGGTAATTACAGGGTTGAACACTGAAGCTTTCTTT. Translation gives CASSRMVITGLNTEAFF.

The V gene is TRBV6-2 or TRBV6-3, the J gene TRBJ2-7; D is ambiguous. The length of the CDR3 is 12 residues. Germline values: CDR1 MNHEY, CDR2 SVGEGT. The ends were cut back, 2 bases at V and 4 bases at J, with 6 bases in the middle. CDR3 protein: CASSYTTYEQYF. The CDR3 region has the DNA TGTGCCAGCAGTTACACCACATACGAGCAGTACTTC.

This chain joins TRBV23-1 and TRBJ1-6; 8 nucleotides align to TRBD1. TRBV23-1 is an open reading frame whose function is uncertain. The CDR3 is made up of 14 amino acids. V lost 7 bases and J lost 4; bases outside the gene matches: 3. The CDR3 protein is CASKGQGYNSPLHF. The CDR3 nucleotides are TGCGCCAGCAAAGGACAGGGATATAATTCACCCCTCCACTTT.

The chain recombines TRBV7-3 with TRBJ2-3; no reliable D call. V lost 2 bases and J 2 bases, leaving 14 bases between the germline ends. CDR1 SGHTA and CDR2 FQGTGA come from the germline V gene. This CDR3 is 16 amino acids long. The CDR3 sequence is CASSLHGDQPTDTQYF. The CDR3 region has the DNA TGTGCCAGCAGCTTACATGGGGATCAACCCACAGATACGCAGTATTTT.

The CDR3: CSARDSLAGAETQYF. The CDR3 DNA is TGCAGTGCTAGAGATAGCCTAGCGGGAGCAGAGACCCAGTACTTC. V gene TRBV20-1 combines with J gene TRBJ2-5; TRBD2 agrees at 10 bases. The CDR3 spans 15 residues. Trimming removed 0 bases from V and 4 bases from J; junction bases left unmatched: 5. Germline values: CDR1 DFQATT, CDR2 SNEGSKA (reference sequence).

This clonotype was picked up a small number of times. This chain links TRBV29-1 with TRBJ1-1; TRBD1 aligns across 10 bases. The CDR3 runs 17 residues. From germline, CDR1 is SQVTM and CDR2 ANQGSEA. J lost 1 base, V lost 1 base, and 9 bases had no gene match. CDR3 loop: CSVEAWDRGYQNTEAFF. The DNA of the CDR3 is TGCAGCGTTGAAGCATGGGACAGGGGCTACCAGAACACTGAAGCTTTCTTT.

This clonotype was recorded a few times. The J gene is TRBJ2-7, the V gene TRBV30, with TRBD1 identical over 8 bases. The trim removed 1 base at V and 5 bases at J, leaving 4 bases unmatched. The CDR3 spans 13 residues. CDR1 and CDR2 (germline): GTSNPN, SVGIG (reference sequence). CDR3 sequence: CAWSARGRDEQYF. As DNA, the CDR3 is TGTGCCTGGAGTGCCAGGGGGCGAGACGAGCAGTACTTC.